This T cell receptor (beta chain) was sequenced during a study of blood T cell repertoires in COVID-19. Looked up from germline, CDR1 is LNHNV and CDR2 is YYDKDF (reference sequence). The CDR3 is 12 amino acids. V was trimmed by 1 base and J by 14 bases, leaving 11 bases between them. The assay was immunoSEQ multiplex PCR, and TCRdb's table has in-frame clones only and misses some. The table has roughly 8,000 clones, 86% seen once. Sequenced input: peripheral blood. The origin of this receptor is an older woman with active COVID-19. J is TRBJ1-4 and V is TRBV15, with D hard to call. The CDR3 DNA follows: TGTGCCACCAGCAGAGCGCGAGGTTGGCTGTTTTTT. This codes for CATSRARGWLFF.